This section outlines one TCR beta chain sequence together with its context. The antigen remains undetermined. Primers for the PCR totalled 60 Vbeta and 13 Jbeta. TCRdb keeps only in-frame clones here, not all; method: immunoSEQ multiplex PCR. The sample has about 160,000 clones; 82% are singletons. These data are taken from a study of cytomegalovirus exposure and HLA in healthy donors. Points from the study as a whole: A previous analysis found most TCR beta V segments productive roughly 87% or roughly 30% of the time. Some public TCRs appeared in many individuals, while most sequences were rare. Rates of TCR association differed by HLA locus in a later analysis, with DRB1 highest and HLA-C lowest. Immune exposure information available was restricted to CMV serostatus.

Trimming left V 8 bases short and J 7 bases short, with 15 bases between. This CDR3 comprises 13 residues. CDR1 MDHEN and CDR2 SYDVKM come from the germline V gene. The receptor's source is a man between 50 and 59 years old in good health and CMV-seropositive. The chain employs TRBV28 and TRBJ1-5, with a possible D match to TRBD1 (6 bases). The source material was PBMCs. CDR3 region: CASFHRVGQPQHF. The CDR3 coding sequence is TGTGCCAGCTTTCACAGGGTGGGCCAGCCCCAGCATTTT.